Sequencing of this T cell receptor (beta chain) was carried out in a study of Tregs in tolerant kidney transplant recipients. Study-wide context: An approximately 3-day belatacept mixed lymphocyte reaction, sometimes plus 5-day graft donor restimulation, preceded CD4+CD25+CD127- sorting. Study-level points and caveats: Expanding Tregs on activated donor B cells appeared to best identify donor-specific TCRbeta clones.

The CDR3 is 15 amino acids. Germline V lookup: CDR1 KGHSH, CDR2 LQKENI. The junction had 4 bases not matched to a gene; V was cut back by 3 bases and J by 3 bases. To note about this clone: The antigen remains unidentified.

Profiled with immunoSEQ multiplex PCR; TCRdb holds only in-frame clones, not every one. Seen here are 2,500 to 3,500 clones, around 43% observed once, and the top ten hold less than 9%. V is TRBV18 and J is TRBJ2-1, with 8 nucleotides matching TRBD2. Material for sequencing was Tregs from blood cultured with allogeneic cells. The receptor was isolated from a human donor in good health. This CDR3 reads CASSPTGLGYNEQFF. As DNA, the CDR3 is TGTGCCAGCTCACCCACGGGACTAGGCTACAATGAGCAGTTCTTC. Together with reference TRBV18 and TRBJ2-1, the CDR3 gives the full variable domain: NAGVMQNPRHLVRRRGQEARLRCSPMKGHSHVYWYRQLPEEGLKFMVYLQKENIIDESGMPKERFSAEFPKEGPSILRIQQVVRGDSAAYFCASSPTGLGYNEQFFGPGTRLTVL.